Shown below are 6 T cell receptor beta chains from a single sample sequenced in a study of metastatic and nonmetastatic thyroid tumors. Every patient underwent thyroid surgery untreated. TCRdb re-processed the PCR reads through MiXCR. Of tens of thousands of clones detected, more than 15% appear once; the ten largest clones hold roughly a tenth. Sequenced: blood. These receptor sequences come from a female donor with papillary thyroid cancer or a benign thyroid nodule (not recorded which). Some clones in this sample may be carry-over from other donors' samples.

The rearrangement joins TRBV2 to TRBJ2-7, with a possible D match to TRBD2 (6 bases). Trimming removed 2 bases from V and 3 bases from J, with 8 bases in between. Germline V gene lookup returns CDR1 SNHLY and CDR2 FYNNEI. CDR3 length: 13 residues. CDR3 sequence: CASSERRDYEQYF. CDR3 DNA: TGTGCCAGCAGTGAACGGAGGGACTACGAGCAGTACTTC.

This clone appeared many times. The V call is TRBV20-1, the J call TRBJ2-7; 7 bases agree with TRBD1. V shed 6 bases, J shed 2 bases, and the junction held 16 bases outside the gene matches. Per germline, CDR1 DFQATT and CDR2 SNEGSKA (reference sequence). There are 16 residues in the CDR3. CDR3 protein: CSANQPLTGAPYEQYF. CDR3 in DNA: TGCAGTGCCAACCAGCCCCTAACAGGGGCCCCCTACGAGCAGTACTTC.

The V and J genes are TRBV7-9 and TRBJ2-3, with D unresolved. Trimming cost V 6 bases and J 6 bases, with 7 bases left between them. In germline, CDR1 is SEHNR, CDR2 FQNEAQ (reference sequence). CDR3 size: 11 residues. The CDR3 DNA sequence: TGTGCCAGCAGTCCTATGGATACGCAGTATTTT. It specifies CASSPMDTQYF.

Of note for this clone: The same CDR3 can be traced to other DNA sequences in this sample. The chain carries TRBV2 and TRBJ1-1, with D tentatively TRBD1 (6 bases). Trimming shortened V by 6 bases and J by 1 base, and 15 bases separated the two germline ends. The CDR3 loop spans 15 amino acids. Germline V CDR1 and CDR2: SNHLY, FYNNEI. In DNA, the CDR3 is TGTGCCAGCAGCAAACAGGGTGCTGGGAACACTGAAGCTTTCTTT. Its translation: CASSKQGAGNTEAFF.

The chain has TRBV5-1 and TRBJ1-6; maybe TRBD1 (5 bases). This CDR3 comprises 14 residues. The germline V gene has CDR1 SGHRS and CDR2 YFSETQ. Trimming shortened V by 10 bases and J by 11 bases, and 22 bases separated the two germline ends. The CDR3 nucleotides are TGCGCCGGCATCTTGGAAGGGGAGGGAACACCCCTCCACTTT. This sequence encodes CAGILEGEGTPLHF.

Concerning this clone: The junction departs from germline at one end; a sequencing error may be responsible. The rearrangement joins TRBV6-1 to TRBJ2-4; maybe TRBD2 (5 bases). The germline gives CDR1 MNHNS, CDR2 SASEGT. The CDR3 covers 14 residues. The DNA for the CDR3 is TGTGCCAGTAGTGATAGAGGGCTCTGTAACATTCAGTACTTC. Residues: CASSDRGLCNIQYF.